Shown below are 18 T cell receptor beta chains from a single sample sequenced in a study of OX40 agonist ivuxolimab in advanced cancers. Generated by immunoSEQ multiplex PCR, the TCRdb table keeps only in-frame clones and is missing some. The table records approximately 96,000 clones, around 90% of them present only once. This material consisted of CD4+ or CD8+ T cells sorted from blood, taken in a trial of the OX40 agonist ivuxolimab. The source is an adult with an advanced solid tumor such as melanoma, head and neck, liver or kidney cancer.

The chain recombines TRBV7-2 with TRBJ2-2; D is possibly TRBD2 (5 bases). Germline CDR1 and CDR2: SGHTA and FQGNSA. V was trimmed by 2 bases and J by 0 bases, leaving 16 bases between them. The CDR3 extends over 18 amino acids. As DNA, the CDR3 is TGTGCCAGCAGCTTAAAGATAAGTCTAGCAGCGAACACCGGGGAGCTGTTTTTT. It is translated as CASSLKISLAANTGELFF.

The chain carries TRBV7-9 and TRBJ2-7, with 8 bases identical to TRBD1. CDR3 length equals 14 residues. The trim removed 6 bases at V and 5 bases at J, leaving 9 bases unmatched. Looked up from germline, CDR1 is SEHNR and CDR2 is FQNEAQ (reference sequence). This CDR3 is CASRETGTGHEQYF. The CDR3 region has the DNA TGTGCCAGCAGGGAAACCGGGACAGGCCACGAGCAGTACTTC.

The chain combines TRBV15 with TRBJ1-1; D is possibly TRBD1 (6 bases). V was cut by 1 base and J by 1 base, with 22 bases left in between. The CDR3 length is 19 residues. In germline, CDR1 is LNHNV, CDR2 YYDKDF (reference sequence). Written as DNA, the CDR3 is TGTGCCACCAGCAGAGCTTTGGGGGCGCGGGGGCGACAGAACACTGAAGCTTTCTTT. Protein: CATSRALGARGRQNTEAFF.

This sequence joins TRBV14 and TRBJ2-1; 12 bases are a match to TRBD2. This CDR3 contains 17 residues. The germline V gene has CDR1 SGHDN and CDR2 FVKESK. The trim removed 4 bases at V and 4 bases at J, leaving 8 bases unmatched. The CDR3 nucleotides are TGTGCCAGCAGCCCGCTAGCGGGAGGGCCGGGGTACAATGAGCAGTTCTTC. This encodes CASSPLAGGPGYNEQFF.

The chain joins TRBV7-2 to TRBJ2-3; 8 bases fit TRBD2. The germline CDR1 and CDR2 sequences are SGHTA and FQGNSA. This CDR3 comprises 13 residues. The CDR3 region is CSEERESPDTQYF. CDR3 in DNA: TGTTCTGAGGAGCGGGAGTCCCCAGATACGCAGTATTTT.

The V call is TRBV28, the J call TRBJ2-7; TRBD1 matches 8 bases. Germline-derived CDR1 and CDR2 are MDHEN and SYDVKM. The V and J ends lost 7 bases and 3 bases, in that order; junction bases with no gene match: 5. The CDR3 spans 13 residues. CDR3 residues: CASTGTGFYEQYF. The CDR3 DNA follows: TGTGCCAGCACCGGGACAGGCTTCTACGAGCAGTACTTC.

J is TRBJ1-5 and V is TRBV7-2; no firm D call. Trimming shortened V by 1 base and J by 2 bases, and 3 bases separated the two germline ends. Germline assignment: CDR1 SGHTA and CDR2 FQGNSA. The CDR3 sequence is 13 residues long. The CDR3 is CASSLGRNQPQHF. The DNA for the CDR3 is TGTGCCAGCAGCTTAGGTCGCAATCAGCCCCAGCATTTT.

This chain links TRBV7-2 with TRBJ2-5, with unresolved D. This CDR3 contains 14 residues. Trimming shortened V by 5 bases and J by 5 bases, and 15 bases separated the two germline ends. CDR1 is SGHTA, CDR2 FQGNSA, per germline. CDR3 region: CASSRPPVVETQYF. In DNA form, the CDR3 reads TGTGCCAGCAGCCGGCCGCCCGTCGTGGAGACCCAGTACTTC. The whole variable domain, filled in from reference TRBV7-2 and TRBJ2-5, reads GAGVSQSPSNKVTEKGKDVELRCDPISGHTALYWYRQSLGQGLEFLIYFQGNSAPDKSGLPSDRFSAERTGGSVSTLTIQRTQQEDSAVYLCASSRPPVVETQYFGPGTRLLVL.

The DNA of the CDR3 is TGTGCCAGCAGCCTCGGGAGTGGGCACAATGAGCAGTTCTTC. It is translated as CASSLGSGHNEQFF. This chain connects TRBV11-3 to TRBJ2-1; perhaps TRBD2 as D (6 bases). V was cut by 5 bases and J by 5 bases, with 13 bases left in between. The CDR3 has 14 amino acids. Germline V gene data show CDR1 as SGHNT and CDR2 as YENEEA.

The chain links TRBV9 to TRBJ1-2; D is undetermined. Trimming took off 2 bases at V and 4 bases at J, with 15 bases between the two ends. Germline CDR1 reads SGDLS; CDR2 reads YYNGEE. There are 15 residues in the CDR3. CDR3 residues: CASSVNYRGSYGYTF. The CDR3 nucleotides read TGTGCCAGCAGCGTTAACTACCGGGGATCCTATGGCTACACCTTC. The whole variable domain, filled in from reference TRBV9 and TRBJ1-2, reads DSGVTQTPKHLITATGQRVTLRCSPRSGDLSVYWYQQSLDQGLQFLIQYYNGEERAKGNILERFSAQQFPDLHSELNLSSLELGDSALYFCASSVNYRGSYGYTFGSGTRLTVV.

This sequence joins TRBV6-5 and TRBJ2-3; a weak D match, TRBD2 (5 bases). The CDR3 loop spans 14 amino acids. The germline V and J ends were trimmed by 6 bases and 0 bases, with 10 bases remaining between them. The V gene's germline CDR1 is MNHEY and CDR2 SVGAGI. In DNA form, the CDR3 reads TGTGCCAGCAGGAGCGGACCTAGCACAGATACGCAGTATTTT. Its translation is CASRSGPSTDTQYF.

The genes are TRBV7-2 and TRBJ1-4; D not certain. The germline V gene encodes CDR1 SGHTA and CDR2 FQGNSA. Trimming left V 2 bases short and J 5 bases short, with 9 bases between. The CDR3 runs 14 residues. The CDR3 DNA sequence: TGTGCCAGCAGCTTAAACCGGGGAAATGAAAAACTGTTTTTT. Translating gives CASSLNRGNEKLFF.

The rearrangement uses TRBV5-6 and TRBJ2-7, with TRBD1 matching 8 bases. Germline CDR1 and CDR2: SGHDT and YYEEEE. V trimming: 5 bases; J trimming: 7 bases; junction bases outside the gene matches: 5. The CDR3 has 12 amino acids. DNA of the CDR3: TGTGCCAGCAGTCCGGGACAGGATGAGCAGTACTTC. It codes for CASSPGQDEQYF.

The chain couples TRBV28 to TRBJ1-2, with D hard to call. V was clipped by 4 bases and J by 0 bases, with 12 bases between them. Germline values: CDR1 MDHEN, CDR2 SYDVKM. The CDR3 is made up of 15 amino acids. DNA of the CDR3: TGTGCCAGCAGTTCCCCTAGGGTAGCTAACTATGGCTACACCTTC. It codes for CASSSPRVANYGYTF.

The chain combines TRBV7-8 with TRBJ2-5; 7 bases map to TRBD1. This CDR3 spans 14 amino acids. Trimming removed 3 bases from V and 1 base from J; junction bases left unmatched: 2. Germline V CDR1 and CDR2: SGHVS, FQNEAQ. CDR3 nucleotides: TGTGCCAGCAGCTTCGGGACAGCCCAAGAGACCCAGTACTTC. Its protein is CASSFGTAQETQYF.

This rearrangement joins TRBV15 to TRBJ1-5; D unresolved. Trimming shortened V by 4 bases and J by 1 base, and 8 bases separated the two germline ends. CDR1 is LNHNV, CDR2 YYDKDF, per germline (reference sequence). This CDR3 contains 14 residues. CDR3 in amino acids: CATSKGRSNQPQHF. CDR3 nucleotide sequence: TGTGCCACCAGCAAGGGAAGGAGCAATCAGCCCCAGCATTTT.

In nucleotides, the CDR3 is TGTGCCAGTAGGGGAAGGGGCAATCAGCCCCAGCATTTT. It yields the protein CASRGRGNQPQHF. The chain combines TRBV5-8 with TRBJ1-5; D might be TRBD1 (5 bases). This CDR3 has 13 amino acids. Germline V gene sequence: CDR1 SGHTS, CDR2 YDEGEE. Trimming pared 8 bases from V and 2 bases from J, leaving 11 bases between.

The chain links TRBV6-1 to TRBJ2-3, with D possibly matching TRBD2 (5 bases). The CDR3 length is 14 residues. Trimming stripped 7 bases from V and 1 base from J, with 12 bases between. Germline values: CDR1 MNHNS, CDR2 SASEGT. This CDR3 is CASKEGWGTDTQYF. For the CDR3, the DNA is TGTGCCAGCAAAGAGGGTTGGGGCACAGATACGCAGTATTTT.